This passage covers 27 T cell receptor beta chains from one sample sequenced in a study of blood T cell repertoires in COVID-19. TCRdb's copy holds only in-frame clones and misses some; the assay was immunoSEQ multiplex PCR. Among roughly 230,000 clones, approximately 84% were seen once, and the ten largest hold over 0.95%. Sequenced sample: peripheral blood. Source of these receptors: a man aged 40-50 years with acute or convalescent COVID-19.

This chain joins TRBV3-1 (or the pseudogene TRBV3-2) and TRBJ2-1; D ambiguous. CDR1 is LGHDT, CDR2 YNNKEL, per germline (reference sequence). Deletions cut 8 bases from V and 7 bases from J, with 15 bases between. The CDR3 runs 13 residues. The chain's CDR3 is CASARGGWNEQFF. In nucleotides, the CDR3 is TGTGCCAGCGCGCGAGGCGGTTGGAATGAGCAGTTCTTC.

The CDR3 DNA sequence: TGCGCCAGCAGCTTATCCACGGTCAGCACAGATACGCAGTATTTT. Translation: CASSLSTVSTDTQYF. J is TRBJ2-3 and V is TRBV5-1; D gene uncertain. Trimming stripped 2 bases from V and 0 bases from J, with 10 bases between. This CDR3 contains 15 residues. CDR1 and CDR2 from the germline V gene are SGHRS and YFSETQ. The full variable domain, completed using reference TRBV5-1 and TRBJ2-3, is KAGVTQTPRYLIKTRGQQVTLSCSPISGHRSVSWYQQTPGQGLQFLFEYFSETQRNKGNFPGRFSGRQFSNSRSEMNVSTLELGDSALYLCASSLSTVSTDTQYFGPGTRLTVL.

V and J are TRBV2 and TRBJ2-5; TRBD1 matches at 8 bases. The CDR3 extends over 16 amino acids. J was trimmed by 1 base and V by 5 bases; bases with no gene match: 9. Germline V gene lookup returns CDR1 SNHLY and CDR2 FYNNEI. The CDR3 here is CASSYNRDRPQETQYF. The CDR3 nucleotides read TGTGCCAGCAGTTACAACAGGGACAGGCCCCAAGAGACCCAGTACTTC.

The gene calls are TRBV6-2 or TRBV6-3 and TRBJ1-1; D not resolved. V gave up 2 bases and J gave up 7 bases, with 5 bases separating them. This CDR3 region has 11 residues. Germline CDR1 and CDR2: MNHEY and SVGEGT. The CDR3 reads CASSYVSEAFF. The CDR3 DNA reads TGTGCCAGCAGTTACGTCAGTGAAGCTTTCTTT.

The genes are TRBV6-5 and TRBJ1-5; the match to TRBD1 covers 10 bases. Germline assignment: CDR1 MNHEY and CDR2 SVGAGI. The CDR3 is made up of 14 amino acids. The junction had 9 bases not matched to a gene; V was cut back by 10 bases and J by 6 bases. The CDR3 loop is CATRARTGGQPQHF. The DNA for the CDR3 is TGTGCCACACGGGCCCGGACAGGGGGTCAGCCCCAGCATTTT.

V gene TRBV6-5 combines with J gene TRBJ1-1; TRBD1 aligns across 7 bases. Unmatched junction bases numbered 4, after V lost 4 bases and J lost 5 bases. The V gene's germline CDR1 is MNHEY and CDR2 SVGAGI. The CDR3 loop spans 13 amino acids. The CDR3 sequence: CASSSAGGTEAFF. The DNA of the CDR3 is TGTGCCAGCAGTTCAGCAGGGGGGACTGAAGCTTTCTTT.

The chain links TRBV11-2 to TRBJ2-7, with D perhaps matching TRBD1 (5 bases). The CDR3 length is 13 residues. The ends were cut back, 4 bases at V and 3 bases at J, with 10 bases in the middle. Per germline, CDR1 SGHAT and CDR2 FQNNGV. CDR3 loop: CASSSDKGYEQYF. For the CDR3, the DNA is TGTGCCAGCAGCTCGGACAAAGGCTACGAGCAGTACTTC.

This clone was picked up one time. V usage is TRBV9 and J usage is TRBJ1-1; 8 bases align to TRBD1. The germline CDR1 and CDR2 sequences are SGDLS and YYNGEE. The CDR3 sequence is 15 residues long. V trimming: 0 bases; J trimming: 6 bases; junction bases outside the gene matches: 7. The CDR3 is CASSVGGQAPPEAFF. In DNA form, the CDR3 reads TGTGCCAGCAGCGTAGGGGGACAGGCTCCCCCTGAAGCTTTCTTT.

This clone showed up just once. This sequence joins TRBV30 and TRBJ2-3; D is undetermined. Per germline, CDR1 GTSNPN and CDR2 SVGIG (reference sequence). This CDR3 spans 12 amino acids. The V end was cut by 0 bases, the J end by 3 bases, with 4 bases between. CDR3 DNA: TGTGCCTGGAGTGTCTTTACAGATACGCAGTATTTT. It yields the protein CAWSVFTDTQYF.

This chain links TRBV11-1 with TRBJ2-7, with 10 bases fitting TRBD1. Unmatched junction bases numbered 8, after V lost 4 bases and J lost 5 bases. Germline V gene sequence: CDR1 SGHAT, CDR2 FQDESV (reference sequence). This CDR3 is built from 15 residues. This CDR3 is CASSSHPGQGNEQYF. The CDR3 DNA follows: TGTGCCAGCAGCTCTCACCCGGGACAGGGGAACGAGCAGTACTTC.

V usage is TRBV28 and J usage is TRBJ1-2; D is ambiguous. V was shortened by 7 bases and J by 10 bases, with 22 bases between the two germline ends. The germline V gene encodes CDR1 MDHEN and CDR2 SYDVKM. CDR3 length equals 14 residues. CDR3 bases: TGTGCCAGCACCGCCCCCGGACTCCCTTTTACCTACACCTTC. As protein: CASTAPGLPFTYTF.

This sequence joins TRBV9 and TRBJ1-2; perhaps TRBD1 as D (6 bases). Germline-derived CDR1 and CDR2 are SGDLS and YYNGEE. The CDR3 is 14 amino acids. V shed 1 base and J shed 8 bases, with 15 bases lying between them. This CDR3 is CASSVISDRGGYTF. The CDR3 region has the DNA TGTGCCAGCAGCGTAATTTCGGACAGAGGGGGCTACACCTTC.

The J gene is TRBJ1-2, the V gene TRBV5-6, with D possibly TRBD1 on 5 matching bases. There are 12 residues in the CDR3. V dropped 7 bases and J dropped 2 bases, with 9 bases sitting between them. CDR1 is SGHDT and CDR2 is YYEEEE in the germline V gene. CDR3 region: CASSGSNYGYTF. The CDR3 DNA is TGTGCCAGCTCAGGGTCGAACTATGGCTACACCTTC.

In this sample, this clone turned up once. The chain joins TRBV5-1 to TRBJ1-4; 9 nucleotides line up with TRBD1. CDR1 and CDR2 (germline): SGHRS, YFSETQ. The CDR3 totals 15 residues. With V trimmed by 3 bases and J by 5 bases, 5 bases remained unmatched. The CDR3 spells CASSSGQGSNEKLFF. CDR3 DNA sequence: TGCGCCAGCAGCTCGGGACAGGGATCGAATGAAAAACTGTTTTTT.

The V and J genes are TRBV5-6 and TRBJ2-3; 7 bases match TRBD2. V gave up 3 bases and J gave up 6 bases; unmatched junction bases: 4. This CDR3 is 13 amino acids long. Germline V gene lookup returns CDR1 SGHDT and CDR2 YYEEEE. CDR3 bases: TGTGCCAGCAGCTCCAAAGCGGGGGATACGCAGTATTTT. Translation: CASSSKAGDTQYF.

This clone was detected only a few times. V and J are TRBV7-9 and TRBJ1-4; 8 bases match TRBD1. V shed 3 bases and J 3 bases; nucleotides not matched to a gene: 0. CDR3 size: 14 residues. Per the germline V gene, CDR1 is SEHNR and CDR2 is FQNEAQ (reference sequence). This chain's CDR3 is CASSLTGANEKLFF. The DNA of the CDR3 is TGTGCCAGCAGCTTGACAGGGGCTAATGAAAAACTGTTTTTT.

J is TRBJ2-2 and V is TRBV10-3, with 14 positions matching TRBD2. V dropped 4 bases and J dropped 4; count of bases not matched to a gene: 8. Germline V gene data show CDR1 as ENHRY and CDR2 as SYGVKD. The CDR3 extends over 18 amino acids. CDR3 region: CAISGTSGGTSGTGELFF. CDR3 in DNA: TGTGCCATCAGTGGGACTAGCGGGGGGACTTCGGGCACCGGGGAGCTGTTTTTT.

The chain joins TRBV9 to TRBJ1-2; 9 bases agree with TRBD1. V was clipped by 4 bases and J by 2 bases; unmatched bases: 3. Germline V gene lookup returns CDR1 SGDLS and CDR2 YYNGEE. CDR3 length: 14 amino acids. The chain's CDR3 is CASSRQGGNYGYTF. CDR3 nucleotide sequence: TGTGCCAGCAGCAGACAGGGGGGGAACTATGGCTACACCTTC.

This chain joins TRBV6-6 and TRBJ1-1; 9 bases match TRBD1. J lost 6 bases, V lost 5 bases, and 7 bases had no gene match. The CDR3 length is 14 residues. Germline CDR1 reads MNHNY; CDR2 reads SVGAGI (reference sequence). CDR3 residues: CASSKSTGGPEAFF. CDR3 nucleotide sequence: TGTGCCAGCAGTAAATCTACAGGGGGCCCTGAAGCTTTCTTT.

The CDR3 DNA sequence: TGTGCCAGCAGCTTCCCGGGGGACACCGGGGAGCTGTTTTTT. Amino acids: CASSFPGDTGELFF. The chain has TRBV5-6 and TRBJ2-2; D possibly corresponds to TRBD2 (6 bases). V was clipped by 2 bases and J by 3 bases, with 8 bases between them. Germline V gene lookup returns CDR1 SGHDT and CDR2 YYEEEE. CDR3 length: 14 amino acids.

In its sample, this clone was seen once. This chain connects TRBV30 to TRBJ2-1; tentative D call: TRBD2 (5 bases). Germline values: CDR1 GTSNPN, CDR2 SVGIG (reference sequence). Trimming removed 2 bases at V and 6 bases at J, with 8 bases between. This CDR3 has 12 amino acids. CDR3 DNA: TGTGCCTGGAGTCTAGCCTCCAATGAGCAGTTCTTC. Translating it yields CAWSLASNEQFF.

The V and J genes are TRBV6-4 and TRBJ1-5; 8 bases are shared with TRBD1. The CDR3 runs to 14 residues. V was pared by 2 bases and J by 6 bases, with 3 bases of the junction left unmatched. Germline V gene data show CDR1 as MRHNA and CDR2 as SNTAGT. CDR3 sequence reads: CASSDAGGSQPQHF. CDR3 nucleotide sequence: TGTGCCAGCAGTGACGCAGGGGGCAGTCAGCCCCAGCATTTT.

The gene calls are TRBV6-6 and TRBJ1-2; D is undetermined. Looked up from germline, CDR1 is MNHNY and CDR2 is SVGAGI (reference sequence). V lost 6 bases and J lost 4, with 9 bases in between. The CDR3 extends over 12 amino acids. The CDR3 nucleotides are TGTGCCAGCAGGCTAGGTACCTATGGCTACACCTTC. Amino acids: CASRLGTYGYTF.

This sequence joins TRBV30 and TRBJ1-1; D unclear. With 2 bases removed from V and 1 base from J, the gap between germline ends came to 11 bases. The length of the CDR3 is 14 residues. Germline assignment: CDR1 GTSNPN and CDR2 SVGIG (reference sequence). The CDR3 here is CAWSQHNRNTEAFF. In nucleotides, the CDR3 is TGTGCCTGGAGTCAACACAACAGGAACACTGAAGCTTTCTTT.

This chain's CDR3 is CASSATPGQGHGYTF. Written as DNA, the CDR3 is TGTGCCAGCAGCGCTACTCCGGGACAGGGCCATGGCTACACCTTC. The V and J genes are TRBV6-6 and TRBJ1-2; 9 bases agree with TRBD1. The length of the CDR3 is 15 residues. Germline V lookup: CDR1 MNHNY, CDR2 SVGAGI (reference sequence). Trimming cost V 6 bases and J 6 bases; bases outside gene matches: 11.

The chain has TRBV10-3 and TRBJ2-3, with 14 bases aligning to TRBD2. The V gene's germline CDR1 is ENHRY and CDR2 SYGVKD. The CDR3 is made up of 14 amino acids. With V trimmed by 6 bases and J by 4 bases, 0 bases remained unmatched. This CDR3 is CAIRTSGGADTQYF. CDR3 DNA: TGTGCCATCAGGACTAGCGGGGGGGCAGATACGCAGTATTTT.

In nucleotides, the CDR3 is TGTGCCAGCACGACAGGTAATACCTACGAGCAGTACTTC. Its protein product is CASTTGNTYEQYF. The V and J genes are TRBV7-9 and TRBJ2-7; a possible D gene is TRBD1 (6 bases). This CDR3 is 13 amino acids long. Trimming stripped 7 bases from V and 2 bases from J, with 12 bases between. Germline CDR1 and CDR2: SEHNR and FQNEAQ (reference sequence).